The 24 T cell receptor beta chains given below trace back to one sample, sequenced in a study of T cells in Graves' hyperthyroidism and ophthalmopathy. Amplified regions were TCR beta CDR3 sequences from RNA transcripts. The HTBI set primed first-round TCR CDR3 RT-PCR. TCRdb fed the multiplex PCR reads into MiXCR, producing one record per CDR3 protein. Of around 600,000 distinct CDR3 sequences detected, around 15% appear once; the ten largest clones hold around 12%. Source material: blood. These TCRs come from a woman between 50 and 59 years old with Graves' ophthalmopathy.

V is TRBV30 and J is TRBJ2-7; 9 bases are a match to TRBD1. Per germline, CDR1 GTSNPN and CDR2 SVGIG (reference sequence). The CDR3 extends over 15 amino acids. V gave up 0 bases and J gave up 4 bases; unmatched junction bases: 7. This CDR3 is CAWSVGQGYRYEQYF. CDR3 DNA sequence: TGTGCCTGGAGTGTAGGACAGGGGTACCGGTACGAGCAGTACTTC. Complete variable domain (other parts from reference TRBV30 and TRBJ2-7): SQTIHQWPATLVQPVGSPLSLECTVEGTSNPNLYWYRQAAGRGLQLLFYSVGIGQISSEVPQNLSASRPQDRQFILSSKKLLLSDSGFYLCAWSVGQGYRYEQYFGPGTRLTVT.

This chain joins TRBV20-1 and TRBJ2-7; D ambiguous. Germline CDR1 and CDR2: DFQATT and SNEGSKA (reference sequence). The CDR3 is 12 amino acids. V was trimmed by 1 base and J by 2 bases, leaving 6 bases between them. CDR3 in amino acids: CSARGMAYEQYF. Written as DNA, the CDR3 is TGCAGTGCTAGAGGTATGGCCTACGAGCAGTACTTC.

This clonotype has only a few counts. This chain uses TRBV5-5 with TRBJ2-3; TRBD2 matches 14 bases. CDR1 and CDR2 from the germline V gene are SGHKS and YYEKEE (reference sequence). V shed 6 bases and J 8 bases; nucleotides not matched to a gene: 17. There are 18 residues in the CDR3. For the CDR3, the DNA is TGTGCCAGCATCGGAATGATGACTAGCGGGAGGGCCGGCGGTACGCAGTATTTT. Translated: CASIGMMTSGRAGGTQYF. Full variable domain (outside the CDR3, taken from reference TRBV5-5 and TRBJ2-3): DAGVTQSPTHLIKTRGQQVTLRCSPISGHKSVSWYQQVLGQGPQFIFQYYEKEERGRGNFPDRFSARQFPNYSSELNVNALLLGDSALYLCASIGMMTSGRAGGTQYFGPGTRLTVL.

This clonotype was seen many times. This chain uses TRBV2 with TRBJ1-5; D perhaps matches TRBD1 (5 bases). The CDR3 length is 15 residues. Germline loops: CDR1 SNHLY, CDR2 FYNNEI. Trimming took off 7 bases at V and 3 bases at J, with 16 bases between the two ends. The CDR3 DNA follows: TGTGCCAGCAACGAGCAGGGTTTTTCCAATCAGCCCCAGCATTTT. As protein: CASNEQGFSNQPQHF.

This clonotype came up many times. The CDR3: CASSVDRGLKYF. The DNA of the CDR3 is TGTGCCAGCAGCGTGGACAGGGGGCTTAAGTACTTC. The rearrangement links TRBV11-2 to TRBJ2-5; 11 bases fit TRBD1. The CDR3 is made up of 12 amino acids. The trim removed 5 bases at V and 12 bases at J, leaving 5 bases unmatched. Per germline, CDR1 SGHAT and CDR2 FQNNGV. Full variable domain (missing parts from reference TRBV11-2 and TRBJ2-5): EAGVAQSPRYKIIEKRQSVAFWCNPISGHATLYWYQQILGQGPKLLIQFQNNGVVDDSQLPKDRFSAERLKGVDSTLKIQPAKLEDSAVYLCASSVDRGLKYFGPGTRLLVL.

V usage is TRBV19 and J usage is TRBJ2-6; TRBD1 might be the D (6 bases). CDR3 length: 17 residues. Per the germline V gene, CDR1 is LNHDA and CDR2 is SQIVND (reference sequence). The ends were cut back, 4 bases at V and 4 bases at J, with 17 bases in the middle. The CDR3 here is CASSTITGSAGANVLTF. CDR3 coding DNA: TGTGCCAGTAGTACTATCACAGGGTCCGCGGGGGCCAACGTCCTGACTTTC.

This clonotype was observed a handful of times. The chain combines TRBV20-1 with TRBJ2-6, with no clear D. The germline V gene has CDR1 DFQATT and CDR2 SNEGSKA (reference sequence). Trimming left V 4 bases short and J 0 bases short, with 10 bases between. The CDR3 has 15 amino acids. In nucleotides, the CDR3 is TGCAGTGCTAAATCTCTGGGCTCTGGGGCCAACGTCCTGACTTTC. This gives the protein CSAKSLGSGANVLTF.

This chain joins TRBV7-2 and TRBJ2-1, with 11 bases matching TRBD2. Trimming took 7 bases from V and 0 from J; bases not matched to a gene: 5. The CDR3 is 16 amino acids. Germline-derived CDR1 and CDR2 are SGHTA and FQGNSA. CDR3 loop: CASKTSGAASYNEQFF. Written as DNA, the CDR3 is TGTGCCAGCAAGACTAGCGGGGCCGCCTCCTACAATGAGCAGTTCTTC.

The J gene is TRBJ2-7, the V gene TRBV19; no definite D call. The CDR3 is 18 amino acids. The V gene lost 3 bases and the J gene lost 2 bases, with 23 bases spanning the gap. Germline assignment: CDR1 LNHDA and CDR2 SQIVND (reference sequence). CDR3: CASSISGYQGPPAYEQYF. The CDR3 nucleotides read TGTGCCAGTAGTATTTCGGGCTACCAAGGCCCACCTGCCTACGAGCAGTACTTC.

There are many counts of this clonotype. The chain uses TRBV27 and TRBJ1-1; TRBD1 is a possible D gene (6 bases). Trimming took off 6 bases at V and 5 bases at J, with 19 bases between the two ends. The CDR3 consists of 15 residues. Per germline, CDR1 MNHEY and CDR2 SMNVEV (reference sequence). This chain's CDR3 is CASSRWGGQSTEAFF. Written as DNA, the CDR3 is TGTGCCAGCAGCCGATGGGGGGGGCAAAGTACTGAAGCTTTCTTT.

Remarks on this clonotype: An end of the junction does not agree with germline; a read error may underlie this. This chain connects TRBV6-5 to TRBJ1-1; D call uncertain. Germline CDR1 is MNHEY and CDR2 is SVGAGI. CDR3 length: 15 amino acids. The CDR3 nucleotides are TGTGCCAGCAGTTATGGTCGTGTAATGAACACTGAAGCTCTCTTT. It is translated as CASSYGRVMNTEALF.

The CDR3 DNA reads TGTGCCTGGAGTGGAGTACCCGATAACACTGAAGCTTTCTTT. Translated: CAWSGVPDNTEAFF. The rearrangement uses TRBV30 and TRBJ1-1; D remains ambiguous. V was cut by 1 base and J by 2 bases, with 11 bases left in between. CDR3 length: 14 residues. In germline, CDR1 is GTSNPN, CDR2 SVGIG (reference sequence).

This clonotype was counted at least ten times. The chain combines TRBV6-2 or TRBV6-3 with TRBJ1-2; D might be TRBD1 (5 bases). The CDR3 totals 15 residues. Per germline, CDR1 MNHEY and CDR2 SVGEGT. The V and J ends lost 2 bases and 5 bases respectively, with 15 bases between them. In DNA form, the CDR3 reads TGTGCCAGCAGTTACGGGACGGCAGAACTATATGGCTACACCTTC. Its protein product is CASSYGTAELYGYTF.

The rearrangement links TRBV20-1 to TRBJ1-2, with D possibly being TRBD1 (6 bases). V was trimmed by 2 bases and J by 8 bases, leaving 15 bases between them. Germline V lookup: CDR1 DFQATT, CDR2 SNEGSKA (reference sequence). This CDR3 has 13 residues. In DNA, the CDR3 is TGCAGTGCTAGATCAGCGTCAGGGGAGGGCTACACCTTC. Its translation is CSARSASGEGYTF.

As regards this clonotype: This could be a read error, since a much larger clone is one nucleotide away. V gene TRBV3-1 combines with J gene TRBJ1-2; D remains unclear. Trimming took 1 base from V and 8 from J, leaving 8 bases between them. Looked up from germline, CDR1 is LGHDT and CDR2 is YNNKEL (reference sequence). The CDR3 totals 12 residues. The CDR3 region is CASSQVSVGYTF. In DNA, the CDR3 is TGTGCCAGCAGCCAAGTTTCGGTGGGCTACACCTTC.

In DNA, the CDR3 is TGTGCCAGCAGCCAGGGGGGCGGTGGCTACACCTTC. Residues: CASSQGGGGYTF. The rearrangement links TRBV7-2 to TRBJ1-2; 7 bases align to TRBD1. CDR1 is SGHTA and CDR2 is FQGNSA in the germline V gene. V shed 5 bases, J shed 7 bases, and the junction held 4 bases outside the gene matches. The CDR3 runs to 12 residues.

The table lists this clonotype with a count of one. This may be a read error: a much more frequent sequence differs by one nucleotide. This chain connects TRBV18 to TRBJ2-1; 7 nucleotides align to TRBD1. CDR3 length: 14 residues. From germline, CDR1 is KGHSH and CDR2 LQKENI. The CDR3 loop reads CAGSPRDRVDEQFF. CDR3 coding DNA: TGTGCCGGCTCACCACGAGACAGGGTTGATGAGCAGTTCTTC.

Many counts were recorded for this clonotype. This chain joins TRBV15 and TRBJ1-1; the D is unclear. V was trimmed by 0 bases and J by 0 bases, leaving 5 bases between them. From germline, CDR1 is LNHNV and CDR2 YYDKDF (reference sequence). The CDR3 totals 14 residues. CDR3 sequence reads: CATSRDLVNTEAFF. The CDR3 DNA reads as TGTGCCACCAGCAGAGATTTGGTGAACACTGAAGCTTTCTTT.

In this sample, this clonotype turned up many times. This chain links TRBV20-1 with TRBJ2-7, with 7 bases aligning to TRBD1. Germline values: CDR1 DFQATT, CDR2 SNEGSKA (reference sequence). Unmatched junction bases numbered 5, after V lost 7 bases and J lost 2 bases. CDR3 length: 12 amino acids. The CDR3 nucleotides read TGCAGTGTCGTCACAGGGGCCTACGAGCAGTACTTC. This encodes CSVVTGAYEQYF.

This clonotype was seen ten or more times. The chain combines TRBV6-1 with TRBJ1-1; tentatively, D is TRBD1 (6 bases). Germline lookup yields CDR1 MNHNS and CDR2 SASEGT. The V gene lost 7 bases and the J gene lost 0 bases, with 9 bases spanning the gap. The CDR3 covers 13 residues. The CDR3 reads CASKQGMNTEAFF. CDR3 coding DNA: TGTGCCAGCAAGCAGGGGATGAACACTGAAGCTTTCTTT.

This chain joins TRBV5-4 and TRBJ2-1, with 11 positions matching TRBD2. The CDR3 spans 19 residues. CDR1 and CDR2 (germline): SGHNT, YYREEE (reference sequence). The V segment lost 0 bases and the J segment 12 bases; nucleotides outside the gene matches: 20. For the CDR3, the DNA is TGTGCCAGCAGCTTGGCATCGGGACTAGCGGTCGTGTCCCCCCATGGGCAGTTCTTC. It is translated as CASSLASGLAVVSPHGQFF.

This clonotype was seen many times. The CDR3: CASSLVQGAIEQYF. CDR3 DNA sequence: TGCGCCAGCAGCTTGGTCCAGGGGGCGATCGAGCAGTACTTC. The chain recombines TRBV5-1 with TRBJ2-7; 8 bases fit TRBD1. This CDR3 has 14 residues. The V and J ends lost 0 bases and 6 bases, in that order; junction bases with no gene match: 5. CDR1 SGHRS and CDR2 YFSETQ come from the germline V gene.

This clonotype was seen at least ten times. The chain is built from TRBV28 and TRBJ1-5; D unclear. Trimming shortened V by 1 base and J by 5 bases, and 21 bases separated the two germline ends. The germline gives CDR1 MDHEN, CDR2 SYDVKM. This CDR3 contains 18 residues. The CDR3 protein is CASSLSRPLGRVDQPQHF. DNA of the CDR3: TGTGCCAGCAGTTTATCCAGACCCCTCGGTAGGGTAGATCAGCCCCAGCATTTT.

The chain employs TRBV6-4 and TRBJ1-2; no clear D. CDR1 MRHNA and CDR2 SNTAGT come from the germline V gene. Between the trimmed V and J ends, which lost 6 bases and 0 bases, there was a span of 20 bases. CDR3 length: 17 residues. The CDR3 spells CASRNLGHTHPNYGYTF. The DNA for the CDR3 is TGTGCCAGCAGAAATCTCGGTCATACTCACCCTAACTATGGCTACACCTTC.